Shown below are 30 T cell receptor beta chains from a single sample sequenced in a study of identifying expanded T cells in peripheral blood. Only in-frame clones appear in the TCRdb table, and some are missing; sequencing was by immunoSEQ multiplex PCR. The sample lists 95,000 or so clones; around 88% were seen once. The sequencing sample was made of blood. These receptors were collected from a person aged 18-70 years in good health.

The rearrangement links TRBV5-1 to TRBJ1-2; the D gene is possibly TRBD1 (5 bases). From germline, CDR1 is SGHRS and CDR2 YFSETQ. With 5 bases removed from V and 8 bases from J, the gap between germline ends came to 13 bases. This CDR3 has 12 residues. The CDR3 loop reads CASRWQGEGYTF. The CDR3, as DNA: TGCGCCAGCAGGTGGCAGGGAGAAGGCTACACCTTC.

The rearrangement uses TRBV11-2 and TRBJ2-1; D is uncertain. This CDR3 has 15 residues. Germline assignment: CDR1 SGHAT and CDR2 FQNNGV. Trimming removed 4 bases at V and 0 bases at J, with 10 bases between. The CDR3 bases are TGTGCCAGCAGCTCTCCTTTGAGCTCCTACAATGAGCAGTTCTTC. It is translated as CASSSPLSSYNEQFF.

The rearrangement uses TRBV6-5 and TRBJ1-6; D gene ambiguous. The CDR3 extends over 12 amino acids. V gave up 8 bases and J gave up 9 bases, with 11 bases separating them. Germline V gene lookup returns CDR1 MNHEY and CDR2 SVGAGI. The CDR3 sequence is CASRGEVSPLHF. DNA of the CDR3: TGTGCCAGCCGTGGGGAGGTTTCACCCCTCCACTTT.

The chain recombines TRBV30 with TRBJ1-6, with TRBD1 as a possible D gene (5 bases). The CDR3 spans 13 residues. The V end lost 3 bases, the J end lost 9 bases, and 12 bases lay between the germline ends. CDR1 and CDR2 from the germline V gene are GTSNPN and SVGIG (reference sequence). Here the CDR3 DNA reads TGTGCCTGGAGGAGGCAGGGAGTTTCACCCCTCCACTTT. Protein product: CAWRRQGVSPLHF.

Only a few counts were recorded for this clone. The chain joins TRBV7-9 to TRBJ1-6; no reliable D call. Germline CDR1 and CDR2: SEHNR and FQNEAQ (reference sequence). Trimming removed 1 base at V and 9 bases at J, with 1 base between. The CDR3 sequence is 11 residues long. The chain's CDR3 is CASSLGSPLHF. As DNA, the CDR3 is TGTGCCAGCAGCTTAGGTTCACCCCTCCACTTT.

This clone has a single count. The chain links TRBV7-9 to TRBJ2-3; no clear D gene. The CDR3 contains 13 residues. The germline CDR1 and CDR2 sequences are SEHNR and FQNEAQ (reference sequence). CDR3 sequence: CVSESFHGDTQYF. CDR3 coding DNA: TGTGTCTCCGAGTCGTTCCATGGAGATACGCAGTATTTT.

Worth noting for this clone: The same CDR3 also results from other DNA sequences found in this sample. V is TRBV19 and J is TRBJ2-1; 10 bases match TRBD1. The CDR3 covers 15 residues. Unmatched junction bases numbered 7, after V lost 4 bases and J lost 7 bases. Germline V gives CDR1 LNHDA, CDR2 SQIVND (reference sequence). As DNA, the CDR3 is TGTGCCAGTAGTACCGACAGGGGGCTAGGGAATGAGCAGTTCTTC. Protein: CASSTDRGLGNEQFF. Drawing the rest from reference TRBV19 and TRBJ2-1, the complete variable domain is DGGITQSPKYLFRKEGQNVTLSCEQNLNHDAMYWYRQDPGQGLRLIYYSQIVNDFQKGDIAEGYSVSREKKESFPLTVTSAQKNPTAFYLCASSTDRGLGNEQFFGPGTRLTVL.

V is TRBV5-5 and J is TRBJ2-3, with a tentative D call TRBD2 (6 bases). In germline, CDR1 is SGHKS, CDR2 YYEKEE (reference sequence). The V end was cut by 4 bases, the J end by 1 base, with 16 bases between. The length of the CDR3 is 16 residues. Written as DNA, the CDR3 is TGTGCCAGCAGCCCTCCCCGGGCTAGCGGCACAGATACGCAGTATTTT. Translating gives CASSPPRASGTDTQYF.

The chain employs TRBV7-9 and TRBJ2-2; 7 nucleotides agree with TRBD2. CDR1 SEHNR and CDR2 FQNEAQ come from the germline V gene (reference sequence). V was clipped by 5 bases and J by 7 bases; unmatched bases: 16. The CDR3 consists of 17 residues. The CDR3 region has the DNA TGTGCCAGCAGCCTTCGCCCCGCGGGGGTTGAGGGCGGGGAGCTGTTTTTT. As protein: CASSLRPAGVEGGELFF.

J is TRBJ1-2 and V is TRBV13, with D perhaps matching TRBD1 (6 bases). CDR1 PRHDT and CDR2 FYEKMQ come from the germline V gene (reference sequence). V was shortened by 0 bases and J by 4 bases, with 12 bases between the two germline ends. This CDR3 region has 15 residues. The CDR3 coding sequence is TGTGCCAGCAGCTTAGGCCTTCAGGGGCCCTATGGCTACACCTTC. It yields the protein CASSLGLQGPYGYTF.

The CDR3 coding sequence is TGCGCCAGCAGCTTGGGGTGGGGGCGAGGCACTGAAGCTTTCTTT. It encodes CASSLGWGRGTEAFF. This chain joins TRBV5-1 and TRBJ1-1; tentative D call: TRBD1 (6 bases). The CDR3 spans 15 residues. The germline V gene has CDR1 SGHRS and CDR2 YFSETQ. V shed 0 bases and J shed 4 bases, with 13 bases lying between them.

The rearrangement joins TRBV5-6 to TRBJ1-2; TRBD1 is a possible D gene (6 bases). Trimming took 1 base from V and 2 from J, leaving 9 bases between them. Per germline, CDR1 SGHDT and CDR2 YYEEEE. The CDR3 runs to 14 residues. The CDR3 bases are TGTGCCAGCAGCTTGCCAGGACAGAACTATGGCTACACCTTC. It codes for CASSLPGQNYGYTF.

This clone was seen a few times. This chain links TRBV10-3 with TRBJ1-2; D is perhaps TRBD1 (6 bases). The CDR3 runs 11 residues. Deletions cut 8 bases from V and 6 bases from J, with 10 bases between. Germline CDR1 is ENHRY and CDR2 is SYGVKD. CDR3 region: CAIGPGDGYTF. The CDR3 region has the DNA TGTGCCATCGGGCCAGGGGATGGCTACACCTTC.

The genes are TRBV10-3 and TRBJ2-1, with D maybe TRBD1 (6 bases). V lost 10 bases, J lost 7 bases, and 11 bases lay in between. Germline CDR1 is ENHRY and CDR2 is SYGVKD. The length of the CDR3 is 11 residues. The CDR3 DNA reads as TGTGCCAGCGGAGGACAGAATGAGCAGTTCTTC. It yields the protein CASGGQNEQFF.

CDR3 residues: CASRPGQDQETQYF. The CDR3 DNA reads TGTGCCAGCAGACCCGGACAGGACCAAGAGACCCAGTACTTC. The chain uses TRBV5-4 and TRBJ2-5; 7 bases are shared with TRBD1. V gave up 5 bases and J gave up 0 bases; unmatched junction bases: 4. The germline gives CDR1 SGHNT, CDR2 YYREEE (reference sequence). The CDR3 is 14 amino acids. Looking up the rest from reference TRBV5-4 and TRBJ2-5 gives the full variable domain: ETGVTQSPTHLIKTRGQQVTLRCSSQSGHNTVSWYQQALGQGPQFIFQYYREEENGRGNFPPRFSGLQFPNYSSELNVNALELDDSALYLCASRPGQDQETQYFGPGTRLLVL.

The chain joins TRBV4-3 to TRBJ2-7, with 15 nucleotides matching TRBD2. V gave up 3 bases and J gave up 12 bases; unmatched junction bases: 6. The CDR3 loop spans 14 amino acids. The V gene's germline CDR1 is LGHNA and CDR2 YSLEER. The CDR3 loop reads CASSQGTSGGFVYF. DNA for the CDR3: TGCGCCAGCAGCCAGGGGACTAGCGGGGGGTTCGTGTACTTC.

The count of this clone is one. CDR3 nucleotide sequence: TGTGCCAGTAGTATTAGTGTAAACACTGAAGCTTTCTTT. Its translation is CASSISVNTEAFF. V is TRBV19 and J is TRBJ1-1; no clear D gene. The CDR3 covers 13 residues. The V and J ends lost 3 bases and 2 bases respectively, with 7 bases between them. Germline assignment: CDR1 LNHDA and CDR2 SQIVND (reference sequence).

The chain recombines TRBV29-1 with TRBJ1-2; a possible D gene is TRBD1 (5 bases). Trimming shortened V by 0 bases and J by 1 base, and 12 bases separated the two germline ends. The CDR3 loop spans 15 amino acids. Germline V lookup: CDR1 SQVTM, CDR2 ANQGSEA. The chain's CDR3 is CSVEDGRGGNYGYTF. In DNA form, the CDR3 reads TGCAGCGTTGAAGACGGTCGCGGGGGTAACTATGGCTACACCTTC.

V is TRBV6-1 and J is TRBJ1-2; maybe TRBD1 (5 bases). CDR1 MNHNS and CDR2 SASEGT come from the germline V gene. The CDR3 is 16 amino acids. V was trimmed by 4 bases and J by 2 bases, leaving 17 bases between them. The CDR3 protein is CASSGVSGPLNYGYTF. CDR3 bases: TGTGCCAGCAGTGGGGTATCGGGGCCCTTGAACTATGGCTACACCTTC.

CDR3 residues: CASTQGPNEQFF. CDR3 bases: TGTGCCAGCACCCAGGGGCCCAATGAGCAGTTCTTC. The chain uses TRBV6-1 and TRBJ2-1, with TRBD1 as a possible D gene (6 bases). V was cut by 7 bases and J by 6 bases, with 10 bases left in between. The germline gives CDR1 MNHNS, CDR2 SASEGT. The CDR3 extends over 12 amino acids.

This clone was counted once. At one end the junction does not follow the germline gene, possibly because of a read error. This sequence joins TRBV11-2 and TRBJ2-7; possibly TRBD2 for D (6 bases). Germline V CDR1 and CDR2: SGHAT, FQNNGV. The CDR3 sequence is 17 residues long. CDR3 sequence: CASSPLRGGPVSFEQYF. DNA for the CDR3: TGTGCCAGCAGCCCCCTTCGCGGAGGGCCCGTTTCCTTCGAGCAGTACTTC. The full variable domain, with the rest looked up from reference TRBV11-2 and TRBJ2-7, is EAGVAQSPRYKIIEKRQSVAFWCNPISGHATLYWYQQILGQGPKLLIQFQNNGVVDDSQLPKDRFSAERLKGVDSTLKIQPAKLEDSAVYLCASSPLRGGPVSFEQYFGPGTRLTVT.

The J gene is TRBJ2-4, the V gene TRBV30; TRBD1 might be the D (5 bases). V lost 1 base to trimming and J lost 10 bases, with 20 bases between them. Per the germline V gene, CDR1 is GTSNPN and CDR2 is SVGIG (reference sequence). The CDR3 sequence is 15 residues long. In nucleotides, the CDR3 is TGTGCCTGGAGTGCGATTAGACAGCCGAACCCTATTCAGTACTTC. This sequence encodes CAWSAIRQPNPIQYF.

Only a few counts were recorded for this clone. The J gene is TRBJ1-1, the V gene TRBV15; TRBD1 matches 7 bases. Germline loops: CDR1 LNHNV, CDR2 YYDKDF (reference sequence). The ends lost 5 bases at V and 1 base at J; junction bases unmatched: 4. This CDR3 region has 14 residues. Here the CDR3 reads CATSWGQRNTEAFF. CDR3 bases: TGTGCCACCAGCTGGGGACAGCGGAACACTGAAGCTTTCTTT.

V is TRBV7-9 and J is TRBJ1-2, with a possible D match to TRBD1 (6 bases). V was clipped by 4 bases and J by 4 bases, with 10 bases between them. The CDR3 sequence is 13 residues long. Per the germline V gene, CDR1 is SEHNR and CDR2 is FQNEAQ (reference sequence). The DNA of the CDR3 is TGTGCCAGCAGCTCCGGACAGCTCTATGGCTACACCTTC. This sequence encodes CASSSGQLYGYTF.

This chain joins TRBV11-3 and TRBJ1-6; no firm D call. The length of the CDR3 is 14 residues. V was cut by 0 bases and J by 13 bases, with 13 bases left in between. Per germline, CDR1 SGHNT and CDR2 YENEEA. CDR3 sequence reads: CASSLENRLEPLHF. CDR3 nucleotides: TGTGCCAGCAGCTTAGAAAACAGATTGGAGCCCCTCCACTTT.

The rearrangement uses TRBV30 and TRBJ1-3, with D tentatively TRBD1 (5 bases). The CDR3 contains 13 residues. CDR1 is GTSNPN and CDR2 is SVGIG in the germline V gene (reference sequence). Trimming shortened V by 2 bases and J by 3 bases, and 8 bases separated the two germline ends. CDR3: CAWSQGRGNTIYF. The CDR3 DNA sequence: TGTGCCTGGAGTCAGGGACGTGGAAACACCATATATTTT.

V is TRBV13 and J is TRBJ2-3; 8 bases align to TRBD1. The J segment lost 5 bases and the V segment lost 3 bases, leaving 13 bases of the junction unmatched. This CDR3 is built from 17 residues. Germline CDR1 PRHDT, CDR2 FYEKMQ (reference sequence). The CDR3 region is CASSFRQGKRAGDTQYF. The CDR3 DNA follows: TGTGCCAGCAGCTTCCGACAGGGGAAACGAGCAGGAGATACGCAGTATTTT.

This clone has a handful of counts. This chain uses TRBV7-3 with TRBJ2-3; the D call may be TRBD1 or TRBD2 (5 bases each). Deletions cut 5 bases from V and 4 bases from J, with 16 bases between. CDR1 is SGHTA and CDR2 is FQGTGA in the germline V gene. The CDR3 consists of 15 residues. For the CDR3, the DNA is TGTGCCAGCAGCCCTAGCAAAGGACAAGCAGATACGCAGTATTTT. Translating gives CASSPSKGQADTQYF.

Only a few counts were recorded for this clone. The chain links TRBV11-3 to TRBJ2-5, with D hard to call. V was clipped by 5 bases and J by 5 bases, with 9 bases between them. The CDR3 covers 12 residues. The germline CDR1 and CDR2 sequences are SGHNT and YENEEA. CDR3 coding DNA: TGTGCCAGCAGCAGCAGGATGGAGACCCAGTACTTC. Translating it yields CASSSRMETQYF.

V and J are TRBV6-6 and TRBJ1-2; the D gene is possibly TRBD1 (6 bases). The CDR3 loop spans 14 amino acids. Germline V CDR1 and CDR2: MNHNY, SVGAGI (reference sequence). Trimming stripped 4 bases from V and 4 bases from J, with 13 bases between. The CDR3 sequence is CASSSDRWGYGYTF. In nucleotides, the CDR3 is TGTGCCAGCAGTTCAGACAGGTGGGGCTATGGCTACACCTTC.